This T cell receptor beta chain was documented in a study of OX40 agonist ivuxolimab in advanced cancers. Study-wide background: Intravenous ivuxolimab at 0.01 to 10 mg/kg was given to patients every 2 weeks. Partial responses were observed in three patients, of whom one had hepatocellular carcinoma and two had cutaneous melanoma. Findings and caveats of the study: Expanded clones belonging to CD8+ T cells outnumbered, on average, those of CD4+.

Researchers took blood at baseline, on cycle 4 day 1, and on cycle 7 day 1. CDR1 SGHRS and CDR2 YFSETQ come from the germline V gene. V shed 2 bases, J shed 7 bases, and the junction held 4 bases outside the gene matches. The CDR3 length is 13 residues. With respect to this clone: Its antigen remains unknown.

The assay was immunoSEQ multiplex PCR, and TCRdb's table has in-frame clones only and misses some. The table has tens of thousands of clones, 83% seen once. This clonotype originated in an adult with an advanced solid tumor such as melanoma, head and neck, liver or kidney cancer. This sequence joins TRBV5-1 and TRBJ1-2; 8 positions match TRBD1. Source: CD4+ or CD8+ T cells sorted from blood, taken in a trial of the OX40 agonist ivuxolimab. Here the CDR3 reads CASSFETGVGYTF. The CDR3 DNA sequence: TGCGCCAGCAGCTTTGAGACAGGGGTTGGCTACACCTTC.